These 21 T cell receptor beta chains were sequenced from one sample in a study of CD8 T cells in Susac syndrome. A quantity of about 0.45 to 1 ug RNA underwent reverse transcription using random hexamers. Via MiXCR, TCRdb re-called the immunoSEQ multiplex PCR reads, giving one row per CDR3 protein. The table includes hundreds of thousands of distinct CDR3 sequences, more than 75% detected once. The sample taken for sequencing was CD8+ T cells from PBMCs. These receptors all come from a human donor with multiple sclerosis.

The chain combines TRBV2 with TRBJ1-2; TRBD1 aligns across 9 bases. J gave up 6 bases and V 6 bases, and 8 bases lay outside the gene matches. Looked up from germline, CDR1 is SNHLY and CDR2 is FYNNEI. CDR3 length: 14 residues. The CDR3 protein is CASSNTGGANGYTF. DNA of the CDR3: TGTGCCAGCAGCAATACAGGGGGCGCGAATGGCTACACCTTC.

This clonotype has just a few counts. V is TRBV7-9 and J is TRBJ2-7, with 7 nucleotides matching TRBD1. This CDR3 contains 16 residues. With V trimmed by 3 bases and J by 2 bases, 10 bases remained unmatched. Germline V CDR1 and CDR2: SEHNR, FQNEAQ (reference sequence). The CDR3 loop reads CASSFERQGVPYEQYF. DNA for the CDR3: TGTGCCAGCAGCTTTGAGCGACAGGGAGTCCCCTACGAGCAGTACTTC.

This clonotype was picked up a small number of times. The chain combines TRBV7-9 with TRBJ1-1, with D perhaps TRBD1 (6 bases). Germline CDR1 and CDR2: SEHNR and FQNEAQ (reference sequence). V was pared by 7 bases and J by 5 bases, with 14 bases between. This CDR3 is built from 13 residues. CDR3 sequence reads: CASTLRGGTEAFF. The CDR3 nucleotides read TGTGCCAGCACCCTCAGGGGTGGAACTGAAGCTTTCTTT.

The chain joins TRBV30 to TRBJ1-4; TRBD1 is a possible D gene (6 bases). Looked up from germline, CDR1 is GTSNPN and CDR2 is SVGIG (reference sequence). The CDR3 consists of 15 residues. The V gene lost 0 bases and the J gene lost 0 bases, with 8 bases spanning the gap. CDR3 sequence (DNA): TGTGCCTGGAGTGTAGGGGGGACAACTAATGAAAAACTGTTTTTT. Its protein is CAWSVGGTTNEKLFF. The full variable domain, its missing parts supplied by reference TRBV30 and TRBJ1-4, is SQTIHQWPATLVQPVGSPLSLECTVEGTSNPNLYWYRQAAGRGLQLLFYSVGIGQISSEVPQNLSASRPQDRQFILSSKKLLLSDSGFYLCAWSVGGTTNEKLFFGSGTQLSVL.

The chain carries TRBV2 and TRBJ2-1; either TRBD1 or TRBD2 may supply D (7 bases each). The V gene lost 8 bases and the J gene lost 4 bases, with 15 bases spanning the gap. The CDR3 loop spans 14 amino acids. Per germline, CDR1 SNHLY and CDR2 FYNNEI. The CDR3 DNA is TGTGCCAGCGACAGGGCTAGCGGATACAATGAGCAGTTCTTC. It encodes CASDRASGYNEQFF.

The chain recombines TRBV3-1 with TRBJ2-4, with a weak D call TRBD2 (6 bases). From germline, CDR1 is LGHDT and CDR2 YNNKEL (reference sequence). The CDR3 totals 18 residues. Trimming took 3 bases from V and 6 from J, leaving 24 bases between them. This CDR3 reads CASSHRDWTKVPGNIQYF. CDR3 DNA: TGTGCCAGCAGCCACCGGGACTGGACCAAGGTTCCGGGAAACATTCAGTACTTC.

The chain recombines TRBV27 with TRBJ2-3; 8 bases map to TRBD1. CDR3 size: 16 residues. The germline gives CDR1 MNHEY, CDR2 SMNVEV (reference sequence). The J segment lost 8 bases and the V segment lost 5 bases, leaving 15 bases of the junction unmatched. In nucleotides, the CDR3 is TGTGCCAGCAGTCCTTCCCCCCATCAGACAGGGGTTACGCAGTATTTT. Its protein is CASSPSPHQTGVTQYF.

The V gene is TRBV10-3, the J gene TRBJ2-3; 12 positions match TRBD2. V was clipped by 6 bases and J by 2 bases; unmatched bases: 12. Per the germline V gene, CDR1 is ENHRY and CDR2 is SYGVKD. The CDR3 totals 18 residues. DNA for the CDR3: TGTGCCATCAGAGAGACTATGACTAGCGGGAGAACCACAGATACGCAGTATTTT. It translates to CAIRETMTSGRTTDTQYF.

The chain joins TRBV20-1 to TRBJ1-1, with D tentatively TRBD1 (6 bases). The CDR3 extends over 14 amino acids. The V gene lost 4 bases and the J gene lost 5 bases, with 17 bases spanning the gap. The germline V gene has CDR1 DFQATT and CDR2 SNEGSKA (reference sequence). The CDR3 spells CSAKVGVRGTEAFF. CDR3 nucleotide sequence: TGCAGTGCTAAAGTCGGGGTGAGGGGGACTGAAGCTTTCTTT.

This chain connects TRBV28 to TRBJ2-1; 9 nucleotides align to TRBD2. The J segment lost 7 bases and the V segment lost 7 bases, leaving 11 bases of the junction unmatched. CDR1 and CDR2 from the germline V gene are MDHEN and SYDVKM. CDR3 length: 15 amino acids. DNA for the CDR3: TGTGCCAGCACCCTAGTAGCGGGAGTGTGGAATGAGCAGTTCTTC. Amino acids: CASTLVAGVWNEQFF.

The chain combines TRBV5-4 with TRBJ2-7; D is unresolved. Germline CDR1 is SGHNT and CDR2 is YYREEE (reference sequence). V lost 0 bases, J lost 0 bases, and 10 bases lay in between. The CDR3 is 15 amino acids. CDR3 nucleotide sequence: TGTGCCAGCAGCTTGGCCCCCAGAGGCTCCTACGAGCAGTACTTC. Encoded protein: CASSLAPRGSYEQYF.

V and J are TRBV7-9 and TRBJ2-7; D remains unclear. The germline V gene encodes CDR1 SEHNR and CDR2 FQNEAQ (reference sequence). V was clipped by 5 bases and J by 6 bases, with 23 bases between them. The CDR3 contains 16 residues. The DNA of the CDR3 is TGTGCCAGCAGCGCCATTTCGGCAGGCGAGTACGGCGAGCAGTACTTC. This encodes CASSAISAGEYGEQYF.

The genes are TRBV9 and TRBJ1-3, with 8 bases lining up with TRBD1. CDR3 length equals 16 residues. With V trimmed by 0 bases and J by 0 bases, 2 bases remained unmatched. Germline V lookup: CDR1 SGDLS, CDR2 YYNGEE. Here the CDR3 reads CASSVEGQGSGNTIYF. CDR3 coding DNA: TGTGCCAGCAGCGTAGAAGGACAGGGCTCTGGAAACACCATATATTTT. The full variable domain, rest sourced from reference TRBV9 and TRBJ1-3, is DSGVTQTPKHLITATGQRVTLRCSPRSGDLSVYWYQQSLDQGLQFLIQYYNGEERAKGNILERFSAQQFPDLHSELNLSSLELGDSALYFCASSVEGQGSGNTIYFGEGSWLTVV.

This chain joins TRBV20-1 and TRBJ2-3; 9 bases fit TRBD2. The CDR3 has 17 amino acids. CDR1 is DFQATT, CDR2 SNEGSKA, per germline (reference sequence). The trim removed 0 bases at V and 2 bases at J, leaving 9 bases unmatched. The CDR3 DNA reads TGCAGTGCTAGAGATACTTGGCTAGCGGGGAACACAGATACGCAGTATTTT. It is translated as CSARDTWLAGNTDTQYF.

This clonotype was observed a single time. CDR3 protein: CAWSTPLAKNIQYF. CDR3 bases: TGTGCCTGGAGTACCCCACTAGCCAAAAACATTCAGTACTTC. The chain uses TRBV30 and TRBJ2-4; D is ambiguous. The CDR3 has 14 residues. Germline CDR1 reads GTSNPN; CDR2 reads SVGIG (reference sequence). Trimming shortened V by 2 bases and J by 0 bases, and 8 bases separated the two germline ends.

The chain carries TRBV12-3 or TRBV12-4 and TRBJ2-2; D ambiguous. Trimming pared 8 bases from V and 6 bases from J, leaving 13 bases between. The CDR3 contains 13 residues. In DNA form, the CDR3 reads TGTGCCAGCTCATCAGGAGCGTCCGGGGAGCTGTTTTTT. It is translated as CASSSGASGELFF.

The chain combines TRBV27 with TRBJ2-1; 9 positions agree with TRBD2. V lost 7 bases and J lost 7; bases outside the gene matches: 11. Germline CDR1 reads MNHEY; CDR2 reads SMNVEV (reference sequence). The CDR3 has 15 residues. CDR3 DNA sequence: TGTGCCAGCATGTATGGCGGGAGGGCGACAAATGAGCAGTTCTTC. This encodes CASMYGGRATNEQFF.

The rearrangement uses TRBV29-1 and TRBJ2-1; the match to TRBD2 covers 10 bases. Germline V gives CDR1 SQVTM, CDR2 ANQGSEA. The CDR3 extends over 15 amino acids. V was clipped by 3 bases and J by 8 bases; unmatched bases: 10. In DNA, the CDR3 is TGCAGCGTTGACCGAGCGGGAGGGGGGGTAGATGAGCAGTTCTTC. It translates to CSVDRAGGGVDEQFF.

The chain is built from TRBV12-3 or TRBV12-4 and TRBJ1-2, with 9 bases aligning to TRBD1. The CDR3 sequence is 14 residues long. J gave up 8 bases and V 4 bases, and 8 bases lay outside the gene matches. CDR3 sequence: CASSWTGAAQGYTF. The CDR3 DNA is TGTGCCAGCAGTTGGACAGGGGCCGCTCAAGGCTACACCTTC.

This clonotype has just one count. The chain employs TRBV9 and TRBJ2-7; 8 nucleotides match TRBD2. The CDR3 sequence is 14 residues long. CDR1 and CDR2 from the germline V gene are SGDLS and YYNGEE. Trimming removed 4 bases from V and 7 bases from J; junction bases left unmatched: 10. Here the CDR3 reads CASSPGLALLEQYF. In nucleotides, the CDR3 is TGTGCCAGCAGCCCCGGACTAGCCCTCTTGGAGCAGTACTTC.

The rearrangement uses TRBV7-9 and TRBJ2-7, with 8 bases lining up with TRBD2. This CDR3 has 13 amino acids. Germline-derived CDR1 and CDR2 are SEHNR and FQNEAQ (reference sequence). V shed 6 bases and J 6 bases; nucleotides not matched to a gene: 7. In nucleotides, the CDR3 is TGTGCCAGCAGGAGCGGGAGTCGACTCGAGCAGTACTTC. As protein: CASRSGSRLEQYF. The variable domain in full, completed from reference TRBV7-9 and TRBJ2-7, reads DTGVSQNPRHKITKRGQNVTFRCDPISEHNRLYWYRQTLGQGPEFLTYFQNEAQLEKSRLLSDRFSAERPKGSFSTLEIQRTEQGDSAMYLCASRSGSRLEQYFGPGTRLTVT.